These 21 T cell receptor beta chains originate from one sample sequenced in a study of blood T cell repertoires in COVID-19. The repertoire was sequenced with immunoSEQ multiplex PCR; TCRdb's copy has only in-frame clones and lacks some. The table has approximately 500,000 clones, more than 75% seen once. Material: PBMCs or T cells enriched from blood (not recorded which). These receptors originate from a woman between 35 and 50 years old who had recovered from COVID-19.

The rearrangement joins TRBV27 to TRBJ1-2, with 9 positions matching TRBD1. There are 17 residues in the CDR3. CDR1 is MNHEY, CDR2 SMNVEV, per germline (reference sequence). V was clipped by 5 bases and J by 0 bases; unmatched bases: 10. The CDR3 loop is CASSPTRGTGPNYGYTF. The CDR3 DNA sequence: TGTGCCAGCAGTCCCACCCGCGGGACAGGGCCTAACTATGGCTACACCTTC.

The J gene is TRBJ2-3, the V gene TRBV10-1, with D tentatively TRBD2 (5 bases). Trimming shortened V by 3 bases and J by 2 bases, and 9 bases separated the two germline ends. The CDR3 has 14 residues. Germline CDR1 and CDR2: WNHNN and SYGVQD (reference sequence). The chain's CDR3 is CASSDEGHTDTQYF. The CDR3 nucleotides read TGCGCCAGCAGTGACGAGGGTCACACAGATACGCAGTATTTT.

The V and J genes are TRBV11-2 and TRBJ1-2; D gene unclear. The CDR3 has 15 residues. Trimming left V 5 bases short and J 7 bases short, with 20 bases between. Germline CDR1 and CDR2: SGHAT and FQNNGV. CDR3 in amino acids: CASSPNTEIGSGYTF. The CDR3 DNA is TGTGCCAGCAGCCCCAATACCGAGATAGGGAGTGGCTACACCTTC.

The rearrangement links TRBV19 to TRBJ1-5; D ambiguous. In germline, CDR1 is LNHDA, CDR2 SQIVND (reference sequence). This CDR3 spans 17 amino acids. Trimming took 4 bases from V and 0 from J, leaving 16 bases between them. The CDR3 sequence: CASSTPPGSPSNQPQHF. DNA of the CDR3: TGTGCCAGTAGTACCCCCCCTGGCAGTCCTAGCAATCAGCCCCAGCATTTT. Looking up the rest from reference TRBV19 and TRBJ1-5 gives the full variable domain: DGGITQSPKYLFRKEGQNVTLSCEQNLNHDAMYWYRQDPGQGLRLIYYSQIVNDFQKGDIAEGYSVSREKKESFPLTVTSAQKNPTAFYLCASSTPPGSPSNQPQHFGDGTRLSIL.

The J gene is TRBJ1-5, the V gene TRBV12-5; 10 bases align to TRBD1. V shed 2 bases, J shed 2 bases, and the junction held 6 bases outside the gene matches. The germline V gene encodes CDR1 LGHNT and CDR2 FRNRAP. The CDR3 spans 17 residues. The CDR3 region has the DNA TGTGCTAGTGGTTTGTTTTTCGGGACAGGGGGCAATCAGCCCCAGCATTTT. Its translation: CASGLFFGTGGNQPQHF.

The rearrangement uses TRBV6-5 and TRBJ2-5; TRBD1 is a possible D gene (6 bases). V dropped 5 bases and J dropped 2 bases, with 9 bases sitting between them. The CDR3 loop spans 13 amino acids. Germline CDR1 and CDR2: MNHEY and SVGAGI. This chain's CDR3 is CASSRTAQETQYF. CDR3 bases: TGTGCCAGCAGTCGGACAGCTCAAGAGACCCAGTACTTC.

The rearrangement links TRBV29-1 to TRBJ2-1; a weak D match, TRBD2 (5 bases). Deletions cut 4 bases from V and 6 bases from J, with 7 bases between. CDR1 SQVTM and CDR2 ANQGSEA come from the germline V gene. CDR3 length: 11 residues. The CDR3 nucleotides read TGCAGCGTTGGTGGGAGCAATGAGCAGTTCTTC. It yields the protein CSVGGSNEQFF.

This chain joins TRBV5-1 and TRBJ2-3; weak D call: TRBD2 (6 bases). Germline values: CDR1 SGHRS, CDR2 YFSETQ. The ends were cut back, 3 bases at V and 5 bases at J, with 10 bases in the middle. CDR3 length: 13 amino acids. CDR3 DNA sequence: TGCGCCAGCAGCTCCTCGGGACTAGATACGCAGTATTTT. Translating gives CASSSSGLDTQYF.

The chain is built from TRBV9 and TRBJ2-7, with 7 bases fitting TRBD1. After removal of 4 bases from V and 0 bases from J, the junction contained 4 bases not matched to a gene. CDR3 length: 14 amino acids. Germline V gives CDR1 SGDLS, CDR2 YYNGEE. The CDR3 is CASSLQGDSYEQYF. As DNA, the CDR3 is TGTGCCAGCAGCCTTCAGGGGGACTCCTACGAGCAGTACTTC. Using reference TRBV9 and TRBJ2-7 for the parts outside the CDR3, the full variable domain is DSGVTQTPKHLITATGQRVTLRCSPRSGDLSVYWYQQSLDQGLQFLIQYYNGEERAKGNILERFSAQQFPDLHSELNLSSLELGDSALYFCASSLQGDSYEQYFGPGTRLTVT.

This sequence joins TRBV19 and TRBJ2-1, with TRBD1 as a possible D gene (5 bases). The CDR3 is 13 amino acids. CDR1 LNHDA and CDR2 SQIVND come from the germline V gene (reference sequence). Trimming stripped 7 bases from V and 4 bases from J, with 11 bases between. The CDR3 loop reads CASTGQAYNEQFF. CDR3 nucleotide sequence: TGTGCCAGTACTGGACAAGCATACAATGAGCAGTTCTTC.

The chain is built from TRBV4-1 and TRBJ2-7; TRBD1 aligns across 11 bases. Germline V lookup: CDR1 MGHRA, CDR2 YSYEKL. CDR3 length: 15 residues. The V segment lost 5 bases and the J segment 5 bases; nucleotides outside the gene matches: 8. As DNA, the CDR3 is TGCGCCAGCAGCTACCCCGGGACAGGGGGAAACGAGCAGTACTTC. Amino acids: CASSYPGTGGNEQYF.

The chain combines TRBV27 with TRBJ1-6; 9 nucleotides agree with TRBD1. V was clipped by 4 bases and J by 6 bases; unmatched bases: 4. The CDR3 totals 15 residues. Germline V CDR1 and CDR2: MNHEY, SMNVEV (reference sequence). The DNA of the CDR3 is TGTGCCAGCAGTTACCTGACAGGGGGTAATTCACCCCTCCACTTT. It codes for CASSYLTGGNSPLHF.

V usage is TRBV6-2 or TRBV6-3 and J usage is TRBJ1-2; 9 bases agree with TRBD1. Trimming removed 5 bases from V and 5 bases from J; junction bases left unmatched: 6. CDR3 size: 14 residues. Germline V gene sequence: CDR1 MNHEY, CDR2 SVGEGT. The CDR3 protein is CASSTRDREYGYTF. DNA of the CDR3: TGTGCCAGCAGTACCCGGGACAGGGAATATGGCTACACCTTC.

The V call is TRBV5-8, the J call TRBJ1-1; no clear D. CDR1 and CDR2 (germline): SGHTS, YDEGEE. V was trimmed by 1 base and J by 3 bases, leaving 10 bases between them. This CDR3 contains 14 residues. Written as DNA, the CDR3 is TGTGCCAGCAGCTTGTTCCTAGACCACACTGAAGCTTTCTTT. Translation: CASSLFLDHTEAFF.

The V call is TRBV9, the J call TRBJ2-2; 14 bases line up with TRBD2. V lost 4 bases, J lost 5 bases, and 13 bases stayed unmatched. This CDR3 is 19 amino acids long. The germline CDR1 and CDR2 sequences are SGDLS and YYNGEE. The DNA for the CDR3 is TGTGCCAGCAGCCCCCGGACTAGCGGGAGGCGTCGGGTGACCGGGGAGCTGTTTTTT. It is translated as CASSPRTSGRRRVTGELFF.

This chain joins TRBV25-1 and TRBJ1-1; D might be TRBD1 (5 bases). There are 16 residues in the CDR3. The V gene lost 2 bases and the J gene lost 1 base, with 14 bases spanning the gap. The germline CDR1 and CDR2 sequences are MGHDK and SYGVNS. In DNA form, the CDR3 reads TGTGCCAGCAGTGAACAATGGAGGGGAGCGAACACTGAAGCTTTCTTT. This codes for CASSEQWRGANTEAFF. The full variable domain, its missing parts supplied by reference TRBV25-1 and TRBJ1-1, is EADIYQTPRYLVIGTGKKITLECSQTMGHDKMYWYQQDPGMELHLIHYSYGVNSTEKGDLSSESTVSRIRTEHFPLTLESARPSHTSQYLCASSEQWRGANTEAFFGQGTRLTVV.

The genes are TRBV18 and TRBJ2-7; D perhaps matches TRBD2 (5 bases). The CDR3 is made up of 13 amino acids. Germline CDR1 is KGHSH and CDR2 is LQKENI. Trimming took off 8 bases at V and 2 bases at J, with 13 bases between the two ends. CDR3: CASADGVAYEQYF. The CDR3 DNA sequence: TGTGCCAGCGCGGACGGGGTTGCCTACGAGCAGTACTTC.

This clone was recorded a few times. The chain recombines TRBV2 with TRBJ2-1; possibly TRBD1 for D (6 bases). The V end was cut by 6 bases, the J end by 0 bases, with 12 bases between. The germline gives CDR1 SNHLY, CDR2 FYNNEI. This CDR3 has 15 residues. CDR3 amino acids: CASSQGTSSYNEQFF. DNA for the CDR3: TGTGCCAGCAGCCAGGGGACAAGCTCCTACAATGAGCAGTTCTTC.

This chain connects TRBV5-1 to TRBJ2-1; 10 nucleotides align to TRBD2. This CDR3 is 15 amino acids long. Per germline, CDR1 SGHRS and CDR2 YFSETQ. J lost 6 bases, V lost 0 bases, and 3 bases had no gene match. The CDR3 loop reads CASSLASGSGNEQFF. The CDR3 DNA is TGCGCCAGCAGCTTGGCTAGCGGGAGCGGCAATGAGCAGTTCTTC. The whole variable domain, remainder taken from reference TRBV5-1 and TRBJ2-1, is KAGVTQTPRYLIKTRGQQVTLSCSPISGHRSVSWYQQTPGQGLQFLFEYFSETQRNKGNFPGRFSGRQFSNSRSEMNVSTLELGDSALYLCASSLASGSGNEQFFGPGTRLTVL.

In nucleotides, the CDR3 is TGCGCCAGCAGCCCCGATCTAGCGGGATTAGCCTACGAGCAGTACTTC. Translation: CASSPDLAGLAYEQYF. The rearrangement joins TRBV5-1 to TRBJ2-7, with TRBD2 matching 9 bases. The V gene end was trimmed by 4 bases and the J gene end by 2 bases; junction bases not matched to a gene: 10. The CDR3 sequence is 16 residues long. Per the germline V gene, CDR1 is SGHRS and CDR2 is YFSETQ. Drawing the rest from reference TRBV5-1 and TRBJ2-7, the complete variable domain is KAGVTQTPRYLIKTRGQQVTLSCSPISGHRSVSWYQQTPGQGLQFLFEYFSETQRNKGNFPGRFSGRQFSNSRSEMNVSTLELGDSALYLCASSPDLAGLAYEQYFGPGTRLTVT.

The chain links TRBV27 to TRBJ2-2; TRBD2 is a possible D gene (5 bases). Between the trimmed V and J ends, which lost 3 bases and 5 bases, there was a span of 7 bases. The germline gives CDR1 MNHEY, CDR2 SMNVEV (reference sequence). The CDR3 has 13 amino acids. The CDR3 DNA reads as TGTGCCAGCAGTTTCGGGATTACCGGGGAGCTGTTTTTT. This encodes CASSFGITGELFF.